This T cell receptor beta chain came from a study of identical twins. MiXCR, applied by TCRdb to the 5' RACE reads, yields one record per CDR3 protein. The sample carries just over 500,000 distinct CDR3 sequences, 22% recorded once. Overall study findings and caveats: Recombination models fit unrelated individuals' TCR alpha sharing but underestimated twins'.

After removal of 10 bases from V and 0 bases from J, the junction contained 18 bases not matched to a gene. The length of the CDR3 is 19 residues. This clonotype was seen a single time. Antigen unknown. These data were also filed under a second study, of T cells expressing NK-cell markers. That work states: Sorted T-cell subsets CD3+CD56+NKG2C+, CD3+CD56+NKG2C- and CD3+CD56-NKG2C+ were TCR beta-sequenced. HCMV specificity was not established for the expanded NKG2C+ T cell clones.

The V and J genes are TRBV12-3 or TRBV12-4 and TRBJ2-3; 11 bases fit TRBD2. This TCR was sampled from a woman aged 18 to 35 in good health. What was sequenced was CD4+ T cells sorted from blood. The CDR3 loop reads CAISFGSPGLAVSTDTQYF. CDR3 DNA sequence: TGTGCCATCAGCTTCGGGTCACCGGGACTAGCGGTTAGCACAGATACGCAGTATTTT.